The present entry profiles one TCR beta chain with its context. The antigen remains undetermined. Specified time point: newly diagnosed GD, antithyroid drugs for less than 3 months. TCR sequences were obtained from RNA taken from PBMCs. This specimen comes from a study of regulatory T cells in long-lasting Graves disease. CDR1 LNHDA and CDR2 SQIVND come from the germline V gene (reference sequence). CDR3 length: 15 amino acids. V lost 5 bases to trimming and J lost 4 bases, with 18 bases between them. To make TCR beta libraries, researchers used iRepertoire HTBI primers and Arm-PCR of CDR3 regions. One entry per CDR3 protein, called by TCRdb with MiXCR from the multiplex PCR reads. The table lists 550,000 to 700,000 distinct CDR3 sequences, roughly a sixth of them singletons, with around 11% in the top ten. Whole-study findings and limits: Persistent disease favored TRBV28, TRBJ1-2 and TRBJ2-5.

The data were also submitted as part of a second study, on T cells in Graves' hyperthyroidism and ophthalmopathy.

The sequence was obtained from a man in his late teens or twenties with Graves disease. The chain joins TRBV19 to TRBJ2-7, with a weak D call TRBD2 (5 bases). Sequenced here: peripheral blood mononuclear cells (PBMCs), sampled at new diagnosis, from a patient treated with antithyroid drugs. The CDR3 sequence is CASSPPASNRYEQYF. CDR3 sequence (DNA): TGTGCCAGTAGTCCTCCGGCTAGCAATCGATACGAGCAGTACTTC. The whole variable domain, remainder taken from reference TRBV19 and TRBJ2-7, is DGGITQSPKYLFRKEGQNVTLSCEQNLNHDAMYWYRQDPGQGLRLIYYSQIVNDFQKGDIAEGYSVSREKKESFPLTVTSAQKNPTAFYLCASSPPASNRYEQYFGPGTRLTVT.